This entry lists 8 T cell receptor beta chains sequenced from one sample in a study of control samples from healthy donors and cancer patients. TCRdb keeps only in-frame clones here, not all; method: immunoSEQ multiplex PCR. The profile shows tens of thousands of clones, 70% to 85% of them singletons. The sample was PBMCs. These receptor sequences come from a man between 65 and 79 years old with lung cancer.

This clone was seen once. DNA of the CDR3: TGTGCCAGCAGCTCTAGGACAGGGCTTAACTATGGCTACACCTTC. Translation: CASSSRTGLNYGYTF. The V and J genes are TRBV9 and TRBJ1-2, with 8 positions matching TRBD1. The ends lost 4 bases at V and 1 base at J; junction bases unmatched: 6. The CDR3 runs 15 residues. Per the germline V gene, CDR1 is SGDLS and CDR2 is YYNGEE.

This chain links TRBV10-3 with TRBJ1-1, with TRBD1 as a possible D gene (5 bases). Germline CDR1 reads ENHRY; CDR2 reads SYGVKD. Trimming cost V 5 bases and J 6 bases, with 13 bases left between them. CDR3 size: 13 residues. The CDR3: CAISPITGAEAFF. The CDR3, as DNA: TGTGCCATCAGTCCAATCACGGGGGCTGAAGCTTTCTTT.

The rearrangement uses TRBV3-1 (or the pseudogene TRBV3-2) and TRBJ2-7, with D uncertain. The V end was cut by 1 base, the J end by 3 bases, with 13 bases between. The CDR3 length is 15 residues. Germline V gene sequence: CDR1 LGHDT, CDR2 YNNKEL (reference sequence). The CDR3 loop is CASSQGWEKIYEQYF. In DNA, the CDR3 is TGTGCCAGCAGCCAAGGTTGGGAAAAGATCTACGAGCAGTACTTC.

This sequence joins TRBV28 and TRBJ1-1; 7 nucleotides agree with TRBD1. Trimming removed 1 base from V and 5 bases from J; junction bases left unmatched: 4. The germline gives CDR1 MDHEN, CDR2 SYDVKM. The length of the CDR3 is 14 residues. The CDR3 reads CASSLSPRGTEAFF. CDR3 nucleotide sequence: TGTGCCAGCAGTTTATCACCCAGGGGGACTGAAGCTTTCTTT. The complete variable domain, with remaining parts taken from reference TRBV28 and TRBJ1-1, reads DVKVTQSSRYLVKRTGEKVFLECVQDMDHENMFWYRQDPGLGLRLIYFSYDVKMKEKGDIPEGYSVSREKKERFSLILESASTNQTSMYLCASSLSPRGTEAFFGQGTRLTVV.

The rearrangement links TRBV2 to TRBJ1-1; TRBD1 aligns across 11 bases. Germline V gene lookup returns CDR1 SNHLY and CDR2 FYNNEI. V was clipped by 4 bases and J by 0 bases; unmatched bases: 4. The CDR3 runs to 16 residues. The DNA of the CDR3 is TGTGCCAGCAGTGCGGGACAGGGGGGATTGAACACTGAAGCTTTCTTT. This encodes CASSAGQGGLNTEAFF.

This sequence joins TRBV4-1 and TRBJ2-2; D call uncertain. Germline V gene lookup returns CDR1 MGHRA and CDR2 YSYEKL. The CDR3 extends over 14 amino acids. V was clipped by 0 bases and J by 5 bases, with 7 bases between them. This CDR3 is CASSQEGFTGELFF. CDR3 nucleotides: TGCGCCAGCAGCCAAGAAGGGTTTACCGGGGAGCTGTTTTTT.

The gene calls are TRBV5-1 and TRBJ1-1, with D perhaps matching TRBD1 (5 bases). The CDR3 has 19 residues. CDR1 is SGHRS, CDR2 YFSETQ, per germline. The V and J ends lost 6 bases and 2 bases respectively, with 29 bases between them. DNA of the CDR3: TGCGCCAGCAAAAAGTCGGTAGGGGCACTGGGGATCATCAACACTGAAGCTTTCTTT. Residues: CASKKSVGALGIINTEAFF.

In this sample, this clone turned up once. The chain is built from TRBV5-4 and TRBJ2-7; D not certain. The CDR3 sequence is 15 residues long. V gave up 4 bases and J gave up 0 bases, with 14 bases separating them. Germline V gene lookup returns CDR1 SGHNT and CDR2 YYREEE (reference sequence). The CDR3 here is CASSPTGGVSYEQYF. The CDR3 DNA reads TGTGCCAGCAGCCCCACCGGCGGAGTCTCCTACGAGCAGTACTTC.